The 26 T cell receptor beta chains reported below all come from one sample, sequenced in a study of T cells in Graves' hyperthyroidism and ophthalmopathy (dated 2019 in TCRdb). Library prep was done by multiplex PCR. Sequencing was carried out with an Illumina HiSeq 2000. Amplification of TCR beta CDR3 regions was carried out from RNA transcripts. The first round of RT-PCR for the TCR CDR3 was performed with the HTBI primer set and the Qiagen OneStep RT-PCR kit. Clones were called with MiXCR by TCRdb after fastp trimmed the public reads at Q25, and only in-frame beta chains were retained. A single entry per CDR3 protein holds the most common genes and DNA from its merged rows. Counted in this sample were roughly 160,000 distinct CDR3 sequences; about 9.4% of them appeared once. The ten top clones hold approximately 24% of the sample. Input material: blood. These receptor sequences come from a woman under 30 with Graves' hyperthyroidism that later progressed to Graves' ophthalmopathy.

In this sample, this clonotype turned up a few times. The J gene is TRBJ2-6, the V gene TRBV19; 8 bases fit TRBD1. Looked up from germline, CDR1 is LNHDA and CDR2 is SQIVND (reference sequence). The V gene end was trimmed by 8 bases and the J gene end by 1 base; junction bases not matched to a gene: 4. The CDR3 runs to 15 residues. CDR3 nucleotides: TGTGCCAGTCATAGGACAGGGTCTGGGGCCAACGTCCTGACTTTC. Translation gives CASHRTGSGANVLTF.

Of note for this clonotype: A read error is possible here, since a much larger clone lies one base away. This rearrangement joins TRBV6-2 or TRBV6-3 to TRBJ1-6, with TRBD1 as a possible D gene (5 bases). This CDR3 has 13 amino acids. Germline-derived CDR1 and CDR2 are MNHEY and SVGEGT. CDR3: CASSYRQNSPPHF. For the CDR3, the DNA is TGTGCCAGCAGTTACCGACAGAATTCACCCCCCCACTTT.

This clonotype has a handful of counts. The chain has TRBV19 and TRBJ1-1; D is unresolved. V lost 6 bases and J lost 1, with 9 bases in between. The germline V gene encodes CDR1 LNHDA and CDR2 SQIVND (reference sequence). The CDR3 consists of 13 residues. CDR3 nucleotides: TGTGCCAGTAGCCCCGAATCGAACACTGAAGCTTTCTTT. It is translated as CASSPESNTEAFF.

This clonotype was seen only a few times. The rearrangement links TRBV19 to TRBJ2-5; the D gene is possibly TRBD2 (6 bases). Germline-derived CDR1 and CDR2 are LNHDA and SQIVND (reference sequence). The CDR3 covers 11 residues. V gave up 8 bases and J gave up 5 bases, with 9 bases separating them. The CDR3 sequence is CASRGAETQYF. CDR3 nucleotides: TGTGCCAGTCGCGGGGCGGAGACCCAGTACTTC.

Many counts were recorded for this clonotype. The chain uses TRBV7-2 and TRBJ2-5, with D perhaps TRBD2 (5 bases). The CDR3 is 15 residues long. The V gene lost 5 bases and the J gene lost 5 bases, with 18 bases spanning the gap. The germline gives CDR1 SGHTA, CDR2 FQGNSA. This CDR3 reads CASSRLPGIWETQYF. CDR3 nucleotides: TGTGCCAGCAGCCGTCTTCCGGGGATATGGGAGACCCAGTACTTC.

This chain joins TRBV7-9 and TRBJ1-1; 8 bases align to TRBD1. V trimming: 5 bases; J trimming: 6 bases; junction bases outside the gene matches: 8. The CDR3 extends over 14 amino acids. Per germline, CDR1 SEHNR and CDR2 FQNEAQ (reference sequence). CDR3 sequence reads: CASSLDRGNAEAFF. The CDR3 DNA is TGTGCCAGCAGCCTAGACAGGGGTAACGCTGAAGCTTTCTTT.

Many counts were recorded for this clonotype. V gene TRBV29-1 combines with J gene TRBJ2-2; D remains ambiguous. The CDR3 length is 12 residues. The germline V gene has CDR1 SQVTM and CDR2 ANQGSEA. Trimming stripped 6 bases from V and 6 bases from J, with 11 bases between. CDR3 sequence: CSVLKGAGELFF. CDR3 coding DNA: TGCAGCGTACTAAAGGGTGCCGGGGAGCTGTTTTTT.

This clonotype was detected many times. The chain has TRBV3-1 and TRBJ2-3; D might be TRBD2 (5 bases). CDR3 length: 15 residues. V was clipped by 1 base and J by 9 bases, with 17 bases between them. Germline CDR1 is LGHDT and CDR2 is YNNKEL (reference sequence). The CDR3, as DNA: TGTGCCAGCAGCCAAGTTGTAAGCGGATTTAGCACGCAGTATTTT. Residues: CASSQVVSGFSTQYF.

This clonotype was observed at least ten times. This sequence joins TRBV28 and TRBJ2-7; TRBD1 matches 10 bases. The CDR3 loop spans 15 amino acids. Germline CDR1 MDHEN, CDR2 SYDVKM. V was clipped by 6 bases and J by 6 bases; unmatched bases: 11. The CDR3 sequence: CASSLMGQGFAEQYF. The CDR3 nucleotides read TGTGCCAGCAGCCTTATGGGACAGGGGTTCGCCGAGCAGTACTTC.

This clonotype was found many times. The rearrangement uses TRBV7-9 and TRBJ2-4, with TRBD2 matching 10 bases. This CDR3 has 13 amino acids. The trim removed 8 bases at V and 6 bases at J, leaving 4 bases unmatched. CDR1 is SEHNR and CDR2 is FQNEAQ in the germline V gene (reference sequence). As DNA, the CDR3 is TGTGCCAGCGATCTAGCGGGAGCAAACATTCAGTACTTC. Translated, it gives CASDLAGANIQYF.

This clonotype showed up many times. This chain connects TRBV7-9 to TRBJ1-6; D is ambiguous. Germline V gene data show CDR1 as SEHNR and CDR2 as FQNEAQ (reference sequence). The CDR3 is 11 residues long. The V gene lost 6 bases and the J gene lost 9 bases, with 6 bases spanning the gap. Here the CDR3 reads CASSPLSPLHF. The CDR3 DNA sequence: TGTGCCAGCAGTCCTCTTTCACCCCTCCACTTT.

This clonotype was counted many times. The V call is TRBV20-1, the J call TRBJ1-2; D is uncertain. Trimming removed 0 bases from V and 8 bases from J, with 7 bases in between. Germline CDR1 DFQATT, CDR2 SNEGSKA (reference sequence). CDR3 length: 11 residues. This CDR3 reads CSARDQLGYTF. The CDR3 DNA follows: TGCAGTGCTAGAGATCAATTAGGCTACACCTTC.

This clonotype was seen ten or more times. The gene calls are TRBV30 and TRBJ2-3; TRBD1 agrees at 7 bases. With 2 bases clipped from V and 2 bases from J, the junction kept 7 bases outside the gene matches. Germline values: CDR1 GTSNPN, CDR2 SVGIG (reference sequence). This CDR3 comprises 15 residues. The CDR3 protein is CAWSSRDSFTDTQYF. CDR3 nucleotides: TGTGCCTGGAGTTCACGGGACAGCTTCACAGATACGCAGTATTTT.

This clonotype was picked up many times. The rearrangement uses TRBV24-1 and TRBJ2-1; TRBD2 aligns across 12 bases. The germline V gene encodes CDR1 KGHDR and CDR2 SFDVKD. The CDR3 sequence is 18 residues long. J was trimmed by 9 bases and V by 3 bases; bases with no gene match: 14. CDR3 sequence: CATSDPSTSGSSWGEQFF. CDR3 nucleotides: TGTGCCACCAGTGATCCCTCGACTAGCGGGAGTTCATGGGGTGAGCAGTTCTTC.

This clonotype was observed at least ten times. This may come from a read error, since a much larger clone is one base off. The chain joins TRBV2 to TRBJ2-2; 8 bases are shared with TRBD2. The CDR3 extends over 14 amino acids. CDR1 is SNHLY, CDR2 FYNNEI, per germline. Unmatched junction bases numbered 2, after V lost 5 bases and J lost 3 bases. CDR3 bases: TGTGCCAGCAGTCGAGCGGGAGACACCGGGGAGCTGTTTTTT. Residues: CASSRAGDTGELFF.

There are a few counts of this clonotype. The V gene is TRBV6-1, the J gene TRBJ2-1, with 9 positions matching TRBD2. Germline trimming cut 5 bases from V and 8 bases from J; bases unmatched to any gene: 10. CDR1 is MNHNS, CDR2 SASEGT, per germline. This CDR3 has 15 residues. The CDR3 region has the DNA TGTGCCAGCAGTACATATAGCGGGAGATCGTATGAGCAGTTCTTC. Protein: CASSTYSGRSYEQFF.

Turning to this clonotype: This sequence may be a read error, since a much larger clone differs from it by one base. The chain recombines TRBV27 with TRBJ2-1, with D perhaps matching TRBD2 (6 bases). The germline V gene encodes CDR1 MNHEY and CDR2 SMNVEV (reference sequence). The CDR3 covers 16 residues. CDR3 sequence (DNA): TGTGCCAGCAGTGTATCGGCTAGCGACTCCTACAATGAGCAGTTCTTC. Translation: CASSVSASDSYNEQFF.

This clonotype was recorded many times. The chain joins TRBV28 to TRBJ2-5, with D possibly matching TRBD1 (5 bases). Trimming removed 6 bases from V and 4 bases from J, with 9 bases in between. The CDR3 runs 12 residues. CDR1 and CDR2 from the germline V gene are MDHEN and SYDVKM. CDR3 loop: CASRVRGETQYF. The CDR3 DNA sequence: TGTGCCAGCAGGGTTAGGGGAGAGACCCAGTACTTC.

In this sample, this clonotype turned up many times. V and J are TRBV28 and TRBJ2-7, with a tentative D call TRBD2 (6 bases). The CDR3 loop spans 15 amino acids. Germline V CDR1 and CDR2: MDHEN, SYDVKM. V dropped 7 bases and J dropped 0 bases, with 16 bases sitting between them. DNA of the CDR3: TGTGCCAGCAAAACGGGAGACCCCTTCTCCTACGAGCAGTACTTC. The encoded protein is CASKTGDPFSYEQYF.

In its sample, this clonotype was seen many times. The rearrangement links TRBV6-1 to TRBJ1-1; 7 nucleotides agree with TRBD1. J lost 0 bases, V lost 9 bases, and 7 bases had no gene match. This CDR3 comprises 14 residues. The germline CDR1 and CDR2 sequences are MNHNS and SASEGT. The CDR3: CASGKQGMNTEAFF. For the CDR3, the DNA is TGTGCCAGTGGTAAACAGGGGATGAACACTGAAGCTTTCTTT.

The J gene is TRBJ1-6, the V gene TRBV7-3; 9 bases align to TRBD1. J was trimmed by 7 bases and V by 5 bases; bases with no gene match: 3. There are 14 residues in the CDR3. Germline CDR1 SGHTA, CDR2 FQGTGA. The CDR3 region is CASSKTGGNSPLHF. The CDR3 nucleotides are TGTGCCAGCAGCAAGACAGGGGGGAATTCACCCCTCCACTTT.

This clonotype was seen at least ten times. This chain joins TRBV19 and TRBJ2-2; TRBD1 agrees at 10 bases. Per germline, CDR1 LNHDA and CDR2 SQIVND (reference sequence). Trimming at V came to 5 bases and at J to 3 bases, leaving 3 bases not matched to a gene. The CDR3 contains 15 residues. The CDR3 loop is CASSVTGGDTGELFF. DNA of the CDR3: TGTGCCAGTAGTGTGACAGGGGGCGACACCGGGGAGCTGTTTTTT.

The table lists this clonotype with many counts. V and J are TRBV11-2 and TRBJ2-5; 7 bases line up with TRBD1. Germline lookup yields CDR1 SGHAT and CDR2 FQNNGV. Trimming took 1 base from V and 3 from J; bases not matched to a gene: 2. CDR3 length: 14 residues. CDR3 region: CASSLATGEETQYF. DNA of the CDR3: TGTGCCAGCAGCTTAGCCACAGGGGAAGAGACCCAGTACTTC.

At least ten counts were recorded for this clonotype. V gene TRBV11-2 combines with J gene TRBJ1-2; no clear D. The CDR3 spans 15 residues. Germline CDR1 SGHAT, CDR2 FQNNGV. V lost 1 base to trimming and J lost 2 bases, with 11 bases between them. CDR3 loop: CASSLGTAGNYGYTF. The CDR3 DNA is TGTGCCAGCAGCTTAGGGACCGCGGGAAACTATGGCTACACCTTC.

A few counts support this clonotype. V and J are TRBV9 and TRBJ2-1; 9 bases map to TRBD2. The CDR3 length is 22 residues. The ends lost 0 bases at V and 0 bases at J; junction bases unmatched: 19. Germline loops: CDR1 SGDLS, CDR2 YYNGEE. CDR3 region: CASSVEFAPPSGRTSSYNEQFF. CDR3 nucleotide sequence: TGTGCCAGCAGCGTAGAATTCGCCCCCCCCAGCGGGAGGACAAGCTCCTACAATGAGCAGTTCTTC.

This clonotype showed up many times. The chain is built from TRBV12-3 or TRBV12-4 and TRBJ1-1, with D unresolved. The CDR3 length is 11 residues. Trimming removed 3 bases at V and 7 bases at J, with 6 bases between. The CDR3 spells CASSLGFEAFF. CDR3 nucleotides: TGTGCCAGCAGTTTGGGATTTGAAGCTTTCTTT.